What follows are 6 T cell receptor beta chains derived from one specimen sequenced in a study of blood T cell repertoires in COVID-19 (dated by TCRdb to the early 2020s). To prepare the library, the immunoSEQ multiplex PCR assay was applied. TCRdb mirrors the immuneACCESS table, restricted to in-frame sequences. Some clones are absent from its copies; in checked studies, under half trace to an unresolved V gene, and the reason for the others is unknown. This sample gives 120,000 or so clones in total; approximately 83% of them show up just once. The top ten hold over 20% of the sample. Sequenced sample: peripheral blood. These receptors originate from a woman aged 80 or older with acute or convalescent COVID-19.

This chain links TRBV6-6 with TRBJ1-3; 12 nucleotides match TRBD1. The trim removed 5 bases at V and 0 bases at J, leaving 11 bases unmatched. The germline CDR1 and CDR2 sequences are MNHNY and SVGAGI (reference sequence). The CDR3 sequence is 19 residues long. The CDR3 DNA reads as TGTGCCAGCAGTCGAAGGGTGGGGACAGGGGGCATCTCTGGAAACACCATATATTTT. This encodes CASSRRVGTGGISGNTIYF.

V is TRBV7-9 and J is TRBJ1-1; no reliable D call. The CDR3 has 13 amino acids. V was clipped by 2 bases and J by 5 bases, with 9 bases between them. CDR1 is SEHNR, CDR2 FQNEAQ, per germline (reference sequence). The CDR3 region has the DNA TGTGCCAGCAGCTTAATGGTCGGGACTGAAGCTTTCTTT. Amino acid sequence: CASSLMVGTEAFF.

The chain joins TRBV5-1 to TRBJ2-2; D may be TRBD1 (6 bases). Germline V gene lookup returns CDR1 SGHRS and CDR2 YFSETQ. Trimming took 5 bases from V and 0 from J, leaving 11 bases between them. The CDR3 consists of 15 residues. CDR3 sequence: CASSFRTANTGELFF. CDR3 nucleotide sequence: TGCGCCAGCAGTTTCCGGACAGCGAACACCGGGGAGCTGTTTTTT.

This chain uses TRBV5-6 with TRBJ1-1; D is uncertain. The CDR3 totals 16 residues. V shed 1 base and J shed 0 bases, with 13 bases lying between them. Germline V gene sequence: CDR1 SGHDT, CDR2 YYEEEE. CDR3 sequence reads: CASSLHSGEMNTEAFF. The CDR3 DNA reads TGTGCCAGCAGCTTGCATTCGGGAGAAATGAACACTGAAGCTTTCTTT.

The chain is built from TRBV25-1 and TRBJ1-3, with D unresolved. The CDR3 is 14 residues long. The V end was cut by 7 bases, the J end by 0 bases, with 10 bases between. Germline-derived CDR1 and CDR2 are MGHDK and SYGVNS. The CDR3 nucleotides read TGTGCCAGCACGCACACCCGCTCTGGAAACACCATATATTTT. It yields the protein CASTHTRSGNTIYF.

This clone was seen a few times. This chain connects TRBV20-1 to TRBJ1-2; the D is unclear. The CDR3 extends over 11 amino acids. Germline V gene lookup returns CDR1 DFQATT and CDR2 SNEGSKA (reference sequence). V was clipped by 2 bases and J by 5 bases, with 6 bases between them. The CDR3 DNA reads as TGCAGTGCTAGACAGGAATATGGCTACACCTTC. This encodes CSARQEYGYTF.